This T cell receptor beta chain is from a study of post-analysis software for immune sequencing data (dated by TCRdb to between 2014 and 2017). About the full investigation: Relapsing-remitting, secondary progressive and progressive-relapsing multiple sclerosis were recorded as disease courses, and subtype annotation was lacking for some patients. Patient repertoires were compared against ten to twelve previously published healthy control repertoires from donors aged about 6 to 26 years. A subset of samples was prepared in parallel using single-end sample barcoding, then pooled and co-amplified after Illumina adapter ligation.

The germline V gene gives CDR1 as LGHNA and CDR2 as YNFKEQ. The cysteine opens and the phenylalanine closes a CDR3 of 13 amino acids. Only the CDR3 region is kept as DNA, spanning 39 bases read in frame from base 1. Here V drops 1 base and J drops 7 bases, and the junction holds 4 bases not matched to any gene. The study at large found these results: Direct clustering with F measure showed strong co-clustering of samples prepared in the same batch, prompting a batch-effect correction. Normalized Chao1 diversity was significantly lower in multiple sclerosis patients than controls, suggesting substantial peripheral T-cell clonal expansion. The multiple sclerosis patient group was slightly younger than the control group. Significantly higher frequencies in patients than in controls were found for roughly 5 TRBV segments, including TRBV5-6, TRBV5-1 and TRBV20-1.

To demonstrate the VDJtools post-analysis software, the study profiled TCR beta repertoires from the peripheral blood of approximately twelve young patients with multiple sclerosis. The multiple sclerosis patients were children and adolescents ranging in age from about 6 to 16 years. To prepare the library, PCR was applied. Sequencing was carried out with an Illumina HiSeq 2500. To reduce PCR and sequencing biases, unique molecular identifiers were incorporated into the TCR beta cDNA libraries. Around 500,000 cDNA molecules were obtained for every 1 to 10 million input T cells, so each molecule roughly corresponded to one T cell. The patient libraries were prepared and sequenced with the same protocol used for the earlier healthy control dataset. Within a given batch, samples were prepared together, multiplexed and sequenced on the same HiSeq lane. Concerning the study's data processing: Raw barcoded reads were processed with MIGEC, and single-read molecular identifier groups were discarded before consensus assembly and CDR3 extraction. Clonotype tables were post-analysed with VDJtools, and diversity was normalized by down-sampling all datasets to the smallest sample size. In repertoire overlap clustering, CDR3 amino acid sequences, but not nucleotide sequences, were matched to correct batch-related cross-sample contamination. TCRdb reworked the public reads: Q25 trimming with fastp, MiXCR clone assembly, productive beta chains retained. Each CDR3 protein gets just one entry, which takes the most common genes and DNA from the rows behind it. TCRdb, not the authors, supplied the V and J calls. For this sample the table gives hundreds of thousands of distinct CDR3 sequences, of which roughly 58% were detected only once. Clones ranked in the top ten supply about 4.8% of the sample.

Concerning this clonotype: Its antigen is unknown. No per-base quality is available; no much larger clone lies one base away.

The rearranged segments are TRBV4-2 and TRBJ2-7, and 7 junction bases match TRBD1. Specimen: blood. This TCR derives from a girl aged 5-17 years with multiple sclerosis. This receptor has the CDR3 CASSQVTGVEQYF. The bases read TGTGCCAGCAGCCAAGTAACAGGGGTTGAGCAGTACTTC.